This TCR beta chain was sequenced for a study of radiotherapy plus CTLA-4 blockade in lung cancer. Study-level background: Objective responses arose in 15% to 20% of patients, and under 40% experienced disease control. Overall study findings and caveats: The best prediction of response reportedly came from early blood T cell clone dynamics, with interferon-beta. In blood, after radiotherapy plus ipilimumab, tumor-derived TCR clones expanded.

Focal radiation plus CTLA-4 blockade with ipilimumab was given to patients with chemo-refractory metastatic non-small-cell lung cancer. The protocol was immunoSEQ multiplex PCR, while the TCRdb copy is restricted to in-frame clones and leaves out a portion. The sample has 90,000 to 130,000 clones; 70% to 85% are singletons. As concerns this clone: Its matching antigen is unknown.

This specimen was peripheral blood, taken from a patient treated with radiotherapy plus ipilimumab. The TCR sequence derives from a human donor with non-small cell lung cancer that progressed on radiotherapy plus ipilimumab. Some clones in this sample may be carry-over from other donors' samples.

CDR3 in DNA: TGTGCCAGCAGCCCTTTGAGGGAGGGCACCATATATTTT. It translates to CASSPLREGTIYF. V and J are TRBV6-5 and TRBJ1-3; D gene ambiguous. The CDR3 loop spans 13 amino acids. Germline V gene data show CDR1 as MNHEY and CDR2 as SVGAGI. Trimming removed 6 bases from V and 9 bases from J, with 15 bases in between.